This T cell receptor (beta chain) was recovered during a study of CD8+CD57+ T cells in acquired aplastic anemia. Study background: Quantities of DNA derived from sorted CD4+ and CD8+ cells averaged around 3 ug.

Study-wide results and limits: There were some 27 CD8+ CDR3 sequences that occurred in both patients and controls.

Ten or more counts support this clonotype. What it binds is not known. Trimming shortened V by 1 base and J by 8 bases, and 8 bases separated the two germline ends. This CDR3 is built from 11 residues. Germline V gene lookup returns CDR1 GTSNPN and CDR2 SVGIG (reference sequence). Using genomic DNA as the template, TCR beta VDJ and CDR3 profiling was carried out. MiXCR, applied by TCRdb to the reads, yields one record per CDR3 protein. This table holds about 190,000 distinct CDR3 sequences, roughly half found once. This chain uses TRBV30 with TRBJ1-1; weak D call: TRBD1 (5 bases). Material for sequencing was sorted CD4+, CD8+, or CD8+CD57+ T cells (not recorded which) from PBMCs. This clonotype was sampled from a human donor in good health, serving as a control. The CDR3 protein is CAWSGQREAFF. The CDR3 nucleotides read TGTGCCTGGAGTGGACAGAGGGAAGCTTTCTTT. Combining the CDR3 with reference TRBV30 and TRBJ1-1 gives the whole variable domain SQTIHQWPATLVQPVGSPLSLECTVEGTSNPNLYWYRQAAGRGLQLLFYSVGIGQISSEVPQNLSASRPQDRQFILSSKKLLLSDSGFYLCAWSGQREAFFGQGTRLTVV.